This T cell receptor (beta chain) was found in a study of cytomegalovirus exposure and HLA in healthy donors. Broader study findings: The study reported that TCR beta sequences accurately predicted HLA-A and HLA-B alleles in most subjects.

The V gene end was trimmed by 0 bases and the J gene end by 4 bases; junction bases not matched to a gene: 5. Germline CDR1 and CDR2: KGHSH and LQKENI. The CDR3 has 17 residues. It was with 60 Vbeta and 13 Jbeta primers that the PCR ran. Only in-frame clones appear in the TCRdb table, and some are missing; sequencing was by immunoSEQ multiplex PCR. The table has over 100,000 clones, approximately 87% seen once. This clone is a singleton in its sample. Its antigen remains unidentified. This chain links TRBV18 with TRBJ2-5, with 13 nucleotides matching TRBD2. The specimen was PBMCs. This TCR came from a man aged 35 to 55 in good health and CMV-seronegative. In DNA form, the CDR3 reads TGTGCCAGCTCACCACCGACTAGCGGGGGGCCGGGAGAGACCCAGTACTTC. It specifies CASSPPTSGGPGETQYF. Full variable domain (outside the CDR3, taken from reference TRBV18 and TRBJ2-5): NAGVMQNPRHLVRRRGQEARLRCSPMKGHSHVYWYRQLPEEGLKFMVYLQKENIIDESGMPKERFSAEFPKEGPSILRIQQVVRGDSAAYFCASSPPTSGGPGETQYFGPGTRLLVL.